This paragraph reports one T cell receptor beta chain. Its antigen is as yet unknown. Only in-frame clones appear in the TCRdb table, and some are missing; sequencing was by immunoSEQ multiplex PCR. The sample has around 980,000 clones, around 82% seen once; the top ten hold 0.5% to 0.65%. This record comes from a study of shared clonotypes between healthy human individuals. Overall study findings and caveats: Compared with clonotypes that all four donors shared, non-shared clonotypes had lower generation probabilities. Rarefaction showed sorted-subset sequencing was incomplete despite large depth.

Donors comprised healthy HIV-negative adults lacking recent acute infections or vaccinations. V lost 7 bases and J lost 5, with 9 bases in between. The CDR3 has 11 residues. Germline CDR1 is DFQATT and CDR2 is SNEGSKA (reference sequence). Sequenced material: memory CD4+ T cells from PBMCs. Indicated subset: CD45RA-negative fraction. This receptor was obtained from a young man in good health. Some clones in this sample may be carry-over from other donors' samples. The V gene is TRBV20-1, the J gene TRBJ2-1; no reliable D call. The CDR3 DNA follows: TGCAGTGGTGGATCGGACAATGAGCAGTTCTTC. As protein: CSGGSDNEQFF.